This T cell receptor beta chain is from a study of early stage breast cancer tumors. As for the study in general: The ER+/PR+/HER2- tumors included roughly 8 ductal and four lobular carcinomas. Each sample averaged approximately 9.9-fold read coverage. Overall study findings and caveats: Bulk DNA sequencing of unsorted cells missed chain pairing and markers.

As regards this clone: The antigen remains undetermined.

Libraries were prepared by immunoSEQ multiplex PCR; TCRdb keeps only in-frame clonotypes and omits some of them. The sample holds around 50,000 clones, approximately 80% seen once. The receptor's source is a person in their fifties with breast cancer. Input material: blood.

The CDR3 sequence is CAIKADRDPGELFF. Here the CDR3 DNA reads TGTGCCATCAAGGCTGACAGGGACCCCGGGGAGCTGTTTTTT. The V gene is TRBV10-3, the J gene TRBJ2-2; 7 bases are shared with TRBD1. Germline V CDR1 and CDR2: ENHRY, SYGVKD. The CDR3 extends over 14 amino acids. Trimming cost V 7 bases and J 6 bases; bases outside gene matches: 8.